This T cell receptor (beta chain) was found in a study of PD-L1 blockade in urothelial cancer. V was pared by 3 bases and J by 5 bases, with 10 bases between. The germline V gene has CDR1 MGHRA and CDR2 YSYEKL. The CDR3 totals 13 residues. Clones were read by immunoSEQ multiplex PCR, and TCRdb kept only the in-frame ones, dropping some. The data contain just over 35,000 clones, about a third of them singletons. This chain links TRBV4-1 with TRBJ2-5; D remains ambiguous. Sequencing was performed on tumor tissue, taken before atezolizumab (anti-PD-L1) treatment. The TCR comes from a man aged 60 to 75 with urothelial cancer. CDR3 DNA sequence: TGCGCCAGCAGCCAGGGAAGAAAGGAGACCCAGTACTTC. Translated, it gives CASSQGRKETQYF.